This T cell receptor beta chain derives from a study of breast tumors, draining lymph nodes, adjacent tissues (dated by TCRdb to 2016 to 2017). About the investigation overall: In breast cancer patients, the study compared the TCR beta repertoires of tumor, adjacent nontumor tissue and axillary lymph nodes. In human breast cancer, the study set out to evaluate how tumor, surrounding tissue and draining lymph node repertoires relate to one another and whether T cells may move between these sites.

There are 13 amino acids in the CDR3, from cysteine to phenylalanine inclusive. Left in the record is the CDR3 DNA by itself, 39 bases read in frame from the first base. The germline V gene (reference sequence) specifies SGHNT as CDR1 and YYREEE as CDR2. The germline ends are 11 bases apart after V is trimmed by 0 bases and J by 7 bases. General study outcomes and caveats: Tumor T-cell repertoires showed less diversity than lymph node repertoires and more diversity than nontumor tissue repertoires, and tumor T-cell repertoires showed preferential V and J gene usage. The conclusion that tumor T cells originate in lymph nodes was presented as consistent with a hypothesis rather than as directly demonstrated. The similarity between tumor and nontumor tissue repertoires was significantly greater in luminal-like breast cancer than in basal-like breast cancer. The data were considered consistent with most tumor T cells being derived from the lymph node and subsequently expanding within tumor tissue.

With regard to this clonotype: What antigen it recognizes has not been identified. This may stem from a read error, because a much larger clone lies one nucleotide away.

The axillary draining lymph nodes of breast cancer patients were the source of the lymph node samples. The sequencing machine was an Illumina HiSeq 2000. Multiplex PCR amplification was used to build the TCR beta chain libraries. The amplified TCR beta chain products were analyzed by high-throughput sequencing. TCRdb reprocessed the public reads (quality trimming at Q25 with fastp, clone calling with MiXCR) and kept in-frame beta chains. Every distinct CDR3 protein forms one entry, paired with its most common genes and DNA. For this sample the table gives around 300,000 distinct CDR3 sequences, of which over 25% were detected only once. More than 0.85% of the sample comes from the top ten.

The sequenced material came from axillary lymph node tissue. The receptor was isolated from a female donor with breast cancer. Some clones in this sample may be carry-over from other donors' samples. The sequence joins TRBV5-4 to TRBJ2-7; no confident D gene assignment can be made. The CDR3 corresponds to CASSLGAKWEQYF. The DNA reads TGTGCCAGCAGCTTGGGGGCTAAATGGGAGCAGTACTTC.